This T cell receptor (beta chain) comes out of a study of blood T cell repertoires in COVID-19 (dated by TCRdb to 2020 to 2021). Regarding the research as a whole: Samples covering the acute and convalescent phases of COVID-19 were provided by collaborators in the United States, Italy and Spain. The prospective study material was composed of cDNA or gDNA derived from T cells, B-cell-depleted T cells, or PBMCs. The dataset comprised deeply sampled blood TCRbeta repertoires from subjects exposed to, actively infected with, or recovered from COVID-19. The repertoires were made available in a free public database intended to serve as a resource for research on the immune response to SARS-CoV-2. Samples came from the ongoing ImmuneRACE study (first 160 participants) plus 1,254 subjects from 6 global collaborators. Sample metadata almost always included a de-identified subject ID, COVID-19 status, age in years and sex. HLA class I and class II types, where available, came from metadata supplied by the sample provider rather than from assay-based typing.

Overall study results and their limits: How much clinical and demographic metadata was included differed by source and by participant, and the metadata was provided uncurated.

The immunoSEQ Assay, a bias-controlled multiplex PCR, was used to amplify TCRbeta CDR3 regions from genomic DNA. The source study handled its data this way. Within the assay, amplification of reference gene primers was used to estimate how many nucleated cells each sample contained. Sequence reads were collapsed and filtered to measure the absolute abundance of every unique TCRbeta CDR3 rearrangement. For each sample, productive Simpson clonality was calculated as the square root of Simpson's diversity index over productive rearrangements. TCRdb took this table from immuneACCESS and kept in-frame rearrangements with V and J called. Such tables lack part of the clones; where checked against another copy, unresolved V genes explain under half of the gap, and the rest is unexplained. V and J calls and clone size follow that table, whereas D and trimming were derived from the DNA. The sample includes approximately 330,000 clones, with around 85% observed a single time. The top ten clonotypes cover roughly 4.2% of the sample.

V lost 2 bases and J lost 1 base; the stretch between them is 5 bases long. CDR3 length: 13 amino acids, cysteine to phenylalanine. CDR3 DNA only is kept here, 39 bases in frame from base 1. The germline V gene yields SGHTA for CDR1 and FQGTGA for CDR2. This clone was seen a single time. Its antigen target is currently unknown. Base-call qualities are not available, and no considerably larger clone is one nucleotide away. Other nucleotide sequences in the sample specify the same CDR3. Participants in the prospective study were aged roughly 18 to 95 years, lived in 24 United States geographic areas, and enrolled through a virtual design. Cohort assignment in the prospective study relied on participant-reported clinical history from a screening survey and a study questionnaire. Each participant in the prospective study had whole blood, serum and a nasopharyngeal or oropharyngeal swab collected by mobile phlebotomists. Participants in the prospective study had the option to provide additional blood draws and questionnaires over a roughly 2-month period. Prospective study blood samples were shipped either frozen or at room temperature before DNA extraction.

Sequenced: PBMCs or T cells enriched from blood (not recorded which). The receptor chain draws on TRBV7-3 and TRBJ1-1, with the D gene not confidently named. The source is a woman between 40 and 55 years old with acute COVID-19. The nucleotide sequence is TGTGCCAGCAGCTTATCGGGGAACACTGAAGCTTTCTTT. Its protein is CASSLSGNTEAFF.